The rows below give T cell receptor beta chains drawn from one sample of a study of shared clonotypes between healthy human individuals. Generated by immunoSEQ multiplex PCR, the TCRdb table keeps only in-frame clones and is missing some. This sample yields about 480,000 clones, of which almost 80% are seen a single time; 12% belongs to the top ten. Material for sequencing was PBMCs. The receptor source for this set is a woman between 35 and 50 years old in good health. Some clones in this sample may be carry-over from other donors' samples. CDR3s include the opening cysteine and the closing phenylalanine or tryptophan. A D gene is named only where the DNA matches it firmly. The size of a clone is reported for some rows only, either as once, few or many, or as a class for expanded clones.

J: TRBJ1-2; D: TRBD1; length: 15; V: TRBV2; size: few; CDR3: CASSEWTGGVLRYTF; DNA: TGTGCCAGCAGTGAATGGACAGGGGGGGTATTACGCTACACCTTC
J: TRBJ2-1; D: .; length: 15; V: TRBV9; size: .; CDR3: CASSKTGFSYNEQFF; DNA: TGTGCCAGCAGCAAAACAGGGTTCTCCTACAATGAGCAGTTCTTC
J: TRBJ2-3; D: .; length: 12; V: TRBV27; size: .; CDR3: CASSLIRDTQYF; DNA: TGTGCCAGCAGTTTAATCCGAGATACGCAGTATTTT
J: TRBJ2-3; D: .; length: 15; V: TRBV5-1; size: once; CDR3: CASSSRDHSTDTQYF; DNA: TGCGCCAGCAGCTCCCGGGACCATAGCACAGATACGCAGTATTTT
J: TRBJ2-7; D: TRBD2; length: 18; V: TRBV4-1; size: .; CDR3: CASSQGLRSSGRAYEQYF; DNA: TGCGCCAGCAGCCAAGGCCTGAGGTCTAGCGGGCGCGCCTACGAGCAGTACTTC
J: TRBJ2-7; D: TRBD2; length: 15; V: TRBV4-1; size: few; CDR3: CASSQVASGSYEQYF; DNA: TGCGCCAGCAGCCAAGTCGCTAGCGGGAGCTACGAGCAGTACTTC
J: TRBJ2-1; D: TRBD2; length: 18; V: TRBV5-1; size: .; CDR3: CASSLVALAGGLRNEQFF; DNA: TGCGCCAGCAGCTTGGTTGCACTAGCGGGAGGGCTGCGCAATGAGCAGTTCTTC
J: TRBJ2-2; D: TRBD1; length: 16; V: TRBV7-9; size: .; CDR3: CASSSPTGKNTGELFF; DNA: TGTGCCAGCAGCTCCCCGACAGGGAAGAACACCGGGGAGCTGTTTTTT
J: TRBJ1-1; D: TRBD1; length: 14; V: TRBV7-9; size: .; CDR3: CASRRDSGNTEAFF; DNA: TGTGCCAGCAGGAGGGACAGTGGGAACACTGAAGCTTTCTTT
J: TRBJ2-1; D: TRBD2; length: 14; V: TRBV4-1; size: many; CDR3: CASSLRLAGERQFF; DNA: TGCGCCAGCAGCCTCCGACTAGCGGGAGAAAGGCAGTTCTTC
J: TRBJ2-7; D: TRBD2; length: 14; V: TRBV7-3; size: once; CDR3: CASSLLAGVGEQYF; DNA: TGTGCCAGCAGCCTACTAGCGGGAGTGGGTGAGCAGTACTTC
J: TRBJ2-1; D: .; length: 16; V: TRBV5-1; size: .; CDR3: CASSLGAASSYNEQFF; DNA: TGCGCCAGCAGCTTAGGGGCAGCCAGCTCCTACAATGAGCAGTTCTTC
J: TRBJ2-5; D: .; length: 15; V: TRBV9; size: once; CDR3: CASSPWGAQQETQYF; DNA: TGTGCCAGCAGCCCGTGGGGGGCTCAACAAGAGACCCAGTACTTC
J: TRBJ2-1; D: TRBD2; length: 17; V: TRBV27; size: .; CDR3: CASTPTPGLAGRGEQFF; DNA: TGTGCCAGCACCCCAACCCCGGGACTAGCGGGACGAGGTGAGCAGTTCTTC
J: TRBJ2-2; D: TRBD2; length: 14; V: TRBV7-9; size: .; CDR3: CASSLAGDTGELFF; DNA: TGTGCCAGCAGTCTAGCGGGAGACACCGGGGAGCTGTTTTTT
J: TRBJ2-5; D: .; length: 13; V: TRBV10-3; size: .; CDR3: CAISGGGQETQYF; DNA: TGTGCCATCAGTGGAGGGGGCCAAGAGACCCAGTACTTC
J: TRBJ1-3; D: .; length: 15; V: TRBV19; size: .; CDR3: CASSIWGSTGNTIYF; DNA: TGTGCCAGTAGTATATGGGGGTCTACTGGAAACACCATATATTTT